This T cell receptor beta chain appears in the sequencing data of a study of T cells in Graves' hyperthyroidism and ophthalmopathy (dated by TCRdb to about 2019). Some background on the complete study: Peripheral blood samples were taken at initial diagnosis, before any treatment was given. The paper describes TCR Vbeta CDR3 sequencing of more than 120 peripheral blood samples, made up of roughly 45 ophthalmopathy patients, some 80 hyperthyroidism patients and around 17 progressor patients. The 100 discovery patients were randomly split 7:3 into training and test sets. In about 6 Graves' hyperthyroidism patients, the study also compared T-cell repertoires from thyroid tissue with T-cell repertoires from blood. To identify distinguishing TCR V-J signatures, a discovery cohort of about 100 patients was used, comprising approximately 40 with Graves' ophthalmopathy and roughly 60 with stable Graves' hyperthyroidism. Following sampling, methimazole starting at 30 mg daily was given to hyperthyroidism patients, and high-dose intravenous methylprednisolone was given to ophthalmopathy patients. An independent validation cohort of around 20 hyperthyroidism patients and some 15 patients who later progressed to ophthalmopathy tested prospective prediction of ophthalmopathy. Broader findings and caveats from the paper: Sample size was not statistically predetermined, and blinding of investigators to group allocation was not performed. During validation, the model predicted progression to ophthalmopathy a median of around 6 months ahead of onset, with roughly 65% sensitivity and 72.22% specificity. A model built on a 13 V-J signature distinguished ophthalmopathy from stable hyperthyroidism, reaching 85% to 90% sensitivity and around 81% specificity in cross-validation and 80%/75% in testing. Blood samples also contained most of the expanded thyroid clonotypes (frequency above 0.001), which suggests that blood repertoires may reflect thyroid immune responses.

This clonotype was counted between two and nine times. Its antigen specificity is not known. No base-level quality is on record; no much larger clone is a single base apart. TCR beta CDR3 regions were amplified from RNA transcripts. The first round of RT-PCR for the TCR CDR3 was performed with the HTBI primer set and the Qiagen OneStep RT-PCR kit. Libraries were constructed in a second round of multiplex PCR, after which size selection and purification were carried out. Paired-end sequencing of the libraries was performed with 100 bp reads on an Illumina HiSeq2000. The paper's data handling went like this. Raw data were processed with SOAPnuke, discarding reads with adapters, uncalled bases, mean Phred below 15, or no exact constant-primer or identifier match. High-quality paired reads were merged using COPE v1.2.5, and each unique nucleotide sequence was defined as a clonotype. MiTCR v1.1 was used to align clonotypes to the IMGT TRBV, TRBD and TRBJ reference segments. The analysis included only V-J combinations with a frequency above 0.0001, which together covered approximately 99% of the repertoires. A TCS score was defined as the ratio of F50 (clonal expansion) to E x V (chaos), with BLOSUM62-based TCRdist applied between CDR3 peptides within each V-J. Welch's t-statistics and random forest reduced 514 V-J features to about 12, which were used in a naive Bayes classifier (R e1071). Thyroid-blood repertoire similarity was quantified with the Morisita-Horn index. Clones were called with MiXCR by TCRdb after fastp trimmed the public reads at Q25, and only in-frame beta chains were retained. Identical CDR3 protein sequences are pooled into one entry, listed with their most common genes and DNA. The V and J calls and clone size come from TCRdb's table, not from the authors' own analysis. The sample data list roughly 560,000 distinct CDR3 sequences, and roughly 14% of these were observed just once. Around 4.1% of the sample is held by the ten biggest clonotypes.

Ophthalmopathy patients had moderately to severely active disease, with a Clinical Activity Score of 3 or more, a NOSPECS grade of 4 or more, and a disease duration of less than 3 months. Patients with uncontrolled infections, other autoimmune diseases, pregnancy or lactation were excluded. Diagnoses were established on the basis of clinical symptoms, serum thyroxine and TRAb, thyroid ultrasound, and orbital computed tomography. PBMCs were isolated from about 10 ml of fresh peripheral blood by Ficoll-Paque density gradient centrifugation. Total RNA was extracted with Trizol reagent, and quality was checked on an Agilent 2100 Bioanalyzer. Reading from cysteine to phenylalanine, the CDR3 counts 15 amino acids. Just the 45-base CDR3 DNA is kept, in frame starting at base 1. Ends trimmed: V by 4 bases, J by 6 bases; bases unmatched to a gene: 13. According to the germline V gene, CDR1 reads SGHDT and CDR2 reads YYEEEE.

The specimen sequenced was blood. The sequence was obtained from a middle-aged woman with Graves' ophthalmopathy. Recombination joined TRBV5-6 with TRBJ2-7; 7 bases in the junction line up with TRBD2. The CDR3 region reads CASSLPWEGPSEQYF. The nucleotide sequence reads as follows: TGTGCCAGCAGCCTCCCTTGGGAGGGCCCGTCCGAGCAGTACTTC. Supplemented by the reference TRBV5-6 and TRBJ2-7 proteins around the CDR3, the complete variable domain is DAGVTQSPTHLIKTRGQQVTLRCSPKSGHDTVSWYQQALGQGPQFIFQYYEEEERQRGNFPDRFSGHQFPNYSSELNVNALLLGDSALYLCASSLPWEGPSEQYFGPGTRLTVT.